This T cell receptor beta chain was sequenced during a study of human T cells and chemical hapten exposure. Study-wide background: Patch tests delivered 0.01% DPC to the upper back and were evaluated at 6 days. General study results and limits: Controls had significantly fewer large CDR3 similarity clusters than were formed by expanded TCRs.

The V end was cut by 3 bases, the J end by 1 base, with 8 bases between. Germline CDR1 and CDR2: DFQATT and SNEGSKA (reference sequence). This CDR3 has 13 residues. Each CDR3 protein gets one entry after TCRdb re-called the RACE reads with MiXCR. The sample carries some 400,000 distinct CDR3 sequences, 4.5% to 6% recorded once. Time point here: pre-sensitization, week 0. Stated treatment: therapeutic diphenylcyclopropenone sensitization with weekly scalp DPC. This clonotype was found many times. What it recognizes is unknown. The TCR comes from a woman aged 50 to 60 with alopecia areata. Some clones in this sample may be carry-over from other donors' samples. This rearrangement joins TRBV20-1 to TRBJ2-3, with unresolved D. The input for sequencing was whole blood, taken in connection with sensitization to the hapten diphenylcyclopropenone (DPC). Here the CDR3 reads CSARVTGTDTQYF. DNA for the CDR3: TGCAGTGCTAGGGTGACTGGCACAGATACGCAGTATTTT.